This T cell receptor (beta chain) was observed in a study of blood T cell repertoires in COVID-19 (dated by TCRdb to 2020 to 2021). In terms of the full investigation: Samples covering the acute and convalescent phases of COVID-19 were provided by collaborators in the United States, Italy and Spain. Samples were obtained from the ongoing ImmuneRACE study (first 160 participants) and from over 1,000 subjects provided by 6 global collaborators. Sample metadata almost always included a de-identified subject ID, COVID-19 status, age in years and sex. The dataset comprised deeply sampled blood TCRbeta repertoires from subjects exposed to, actively infected with, or recovered from COVID-19. Where available, HLA class I and class II types were taken from metadata supplied by the sample provider and were not determined by assay-based typing. The material from the prospective study consisted of cDNA or gDNA derived from T cells, B-cell-depleted T cells, or PBMCs. A freely available public database, intended as a resource for researchers studying the immune response to SARS-CoV-2, is where the repertoires were released. General findings and caveats noted by the study authors: How much clinical and demographic metadata was included differed by source and by participant, and the metadata was provided uncurated.

In its sample, this clone was seen once. Its antigen has not been determined. Per-base qualities were not stored, and no clone one base away is much larger. The CDR3 runs 16 amino acids, cysteine and phenylalanine included. The read is trimmed to its CDR3 DNA, 48 bases read in frame from base 1. The germline V gene encodes CDR1 ENHRY and CDR2 SYGVKD. V trim: 4 bases; J trim: 0 bases; unmatched bases: 7. Collaborating institutions collected whole blood in K2EDTA tubes following their own protocols. For TCRbeta analysis, collaborators shipped samples in one of three forms: frozen whole blood, isolated PBMCs, or DNA extracted from either of those sample types. TCRbeta CDR3 regions were amplified from genomic DNA by means of the immunoSEQ Assay, a bias-controlled multiplex PCR. On the study's bioinformatics: Nucleated cell counts per sample were estimated from amplification of reference gene primers within the assay. Sequence reads were collapsed and filtered to measure the absolute abundance of every unique TCRbeta CDR3 rearrangement. For each sample, productive Simpson clonality was calculated as the square root of Simpson's diversity index over productive rearrangements. As stored in TCRdb, this immuneACCESS dataset retains in-frame rearrangements with V and J assigned. A fraction of the clones does not appear; measured against another copy, unresolved V genes explain less than half of the discrepancy, and the remainder lacks a known reason. That table gives V, J and clone size, and the DNA gave D and trimming. The table for this sample lists 100,000 or so clones; approximately 80% of them were counted only once. The top ten clones comprise less than 11% of the sample.

The source is a human donor in a cohort sampled during active COVID-19. In this chain, TRBV10-3 is recombined with TRBJ1-1, and TRBD1 matches 8 of the central bases. The sequenced sample was peripheral blood. The CDR3 region: CAISGRTGRMNTEAFF. The DNA sequence is as follows: TGTGCCATCAGTGGAAGGACAGGGCGAATGAACACTGAAGCTTTCTTT.